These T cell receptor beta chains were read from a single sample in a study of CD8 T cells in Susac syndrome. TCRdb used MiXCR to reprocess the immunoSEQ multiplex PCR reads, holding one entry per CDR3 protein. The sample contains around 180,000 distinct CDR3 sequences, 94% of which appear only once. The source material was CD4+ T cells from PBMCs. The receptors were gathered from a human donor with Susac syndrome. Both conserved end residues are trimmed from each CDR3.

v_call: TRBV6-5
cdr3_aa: ASSYSNRGVYEQY

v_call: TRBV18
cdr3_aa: ASSTTGRETQY

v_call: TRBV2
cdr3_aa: ASTGLARETQY

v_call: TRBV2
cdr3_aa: ASSVEPGPNTEAF

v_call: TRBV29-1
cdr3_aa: SVEDYGAPKETQY

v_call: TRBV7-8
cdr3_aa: ASSPRDRAGGYT

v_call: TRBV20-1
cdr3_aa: SATPDSEAF

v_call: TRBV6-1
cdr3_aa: ASLRHDPYEQY

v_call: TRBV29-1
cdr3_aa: SVGVGAGVGEAF

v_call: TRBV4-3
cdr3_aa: ASSQDRSGNMNTEAF

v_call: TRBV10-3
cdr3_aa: AIRPGQGNGETQY

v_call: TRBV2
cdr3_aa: ATTGTYPAQY

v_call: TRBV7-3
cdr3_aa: ASSPDRGHGYT

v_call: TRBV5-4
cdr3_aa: ASSGPGTSGVDTQY

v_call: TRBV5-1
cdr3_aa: ASSSVIGYEQY

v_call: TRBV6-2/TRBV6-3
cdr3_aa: ASRHRDNTEAF

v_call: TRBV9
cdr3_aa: ASTPGGGYSPLH

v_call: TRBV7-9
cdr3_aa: ASSYLQGGVEKLF

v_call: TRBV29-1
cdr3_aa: SVGGNGKGVTYEQY

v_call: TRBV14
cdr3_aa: ASSQVGDRRAYGYT

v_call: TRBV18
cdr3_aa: ASSPGSQGSTEAF

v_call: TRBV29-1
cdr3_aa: SVERDHQAF

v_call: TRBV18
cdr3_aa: ASSPPGQASTDTQY

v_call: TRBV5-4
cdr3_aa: ASSQTQGDGYT

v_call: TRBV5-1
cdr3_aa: ASNLRDSLNTEAF

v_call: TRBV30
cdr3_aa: AWGTGGKADTQY

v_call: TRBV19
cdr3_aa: ASSIEGWGEADYGYT

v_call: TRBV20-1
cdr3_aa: SARDRGEKLF

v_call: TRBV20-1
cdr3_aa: SAREGNNEQF

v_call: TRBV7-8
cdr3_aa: ASSSRDRVLGSGNTIY

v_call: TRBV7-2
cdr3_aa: ASSLLSAGGTDTQY

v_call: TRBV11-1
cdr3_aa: ASSQSGAYNEQF

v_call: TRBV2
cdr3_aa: ASTPGRLIQPQH

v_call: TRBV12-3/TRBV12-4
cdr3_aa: ASSVTGASQPQH

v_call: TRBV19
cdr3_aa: ASSIAGLVTEAF

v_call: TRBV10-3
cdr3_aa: AISDNYEQY

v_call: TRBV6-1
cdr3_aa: ASSDVGREETQY

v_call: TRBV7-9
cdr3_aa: ASSKTGLEAF

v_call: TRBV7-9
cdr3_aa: ASSLHGELF

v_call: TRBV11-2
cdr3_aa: ASSLSAGGLSYEQY

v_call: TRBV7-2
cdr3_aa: ASSSLPEDYEQY

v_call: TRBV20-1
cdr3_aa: SASVSGGVEQY

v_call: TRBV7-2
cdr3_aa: ASSFNKGAGETQY

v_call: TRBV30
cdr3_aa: AWSVMVEETQY

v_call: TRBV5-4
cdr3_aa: ASSPNSGAADTQY

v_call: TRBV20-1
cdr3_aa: SALDRGNTEAF

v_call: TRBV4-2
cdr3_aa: ASSQESGGTDTQY

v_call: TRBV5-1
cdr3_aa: ASSPWGGGDTEAF

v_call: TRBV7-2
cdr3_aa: ASSLGQTPSAGYT

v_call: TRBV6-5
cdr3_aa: ASMTGTYEQY

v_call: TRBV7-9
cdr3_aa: ASSSRGGEEETQY

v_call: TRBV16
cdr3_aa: ASSQYGVETPLH

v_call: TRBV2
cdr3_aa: ASRKQGQSTYEQY

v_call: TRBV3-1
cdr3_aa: ASSQSGLAGGADTQY

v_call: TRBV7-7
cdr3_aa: ASSLGRSTSGGFTETQY

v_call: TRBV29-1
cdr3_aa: SVETGNYGYT

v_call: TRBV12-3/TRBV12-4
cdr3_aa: ASSRTSGQY

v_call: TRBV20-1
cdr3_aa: SALGLAGDSYEQY